The T cell receptor beta chain described here comes from a study of metastatic and nonmetastatic thyroid tumors (dated by TCRdb to 2020 to 2022). Some background on the complete study: Repertoires from peripheral blood and from tumor or nodule tissue samples of malignant and benign thyroid patients were compared.

None of the patients had been given any treatment before thyroid surgery. Using T-cell receptor beta sequencing, the researchers looked back retrospectively at clinical samples from patients, gathered between about 2012 and 2018. The protocol used for the library was PCR. Sequencing was carried out with an Illumina HiSeq 4000. The TCR beta-chain CDR3 region of each patient was profiled by high-throughput sequencing. Per the authors' processing: CDR3 differences across clinicopathological groups were used to build a classifier for discriminating distant-metastatic papillary thyroid cancer patients. Repertoire diversity was assessed with the Shannon index, and tumor-blood repertoire similarity with the Morisita-Horn index. The public reads were reprocessed in TCRdb via fastp at Q25 and MiXCR, keeping in-frame beta chains. Clone size and V and J calls follow TCRdb, not the original study. The sample table lists about 40,000 clones, 9.5% to 12% of them with a count of one. Clones ranked in the top ten supply 20% to 25% of the sample.

At least ten counts were recorded for this clone. The specificity of this receptor is unknown. No base quality values were provided; no much bigger clone lies one nucleotide off. Clipping removes 5 bases from V and 6 bases from J, with 9 as the unmatched junction base count. The germline V gene yields MNHNS for CDR1 and SASEGT for CDR2. Measured from the cysteine to the phenylalanine, the CDR3 is 14 residues long. The read is trimmed to its CDR3 DNA, 42 bases read in frame from base 1. Overall results and qualifications from the work: In both blood and tumor samples, TCR beta diversity was reported to be significantly higher in malignant tumors than in benign nodules.

The rearranged chain carries TRBV6-1 and TRBJ1-2, and TRBD1 aligns with 7 junction nucleotides. The clonotype comes from a female donor with papillary thyroid cancer or a benign thyroid nodule (not recorded which). Some clones in this sample may be carry-over from other donors' samples. The sample comprised blood. The DNA is TGTGCCAGCAGTTCAATGGACAGGCCGGATGGCTACACCTTC. Its product reads: CASSSMDRPDGYTF.